Below, one T cell receptor beta chain is given with its context. Original data processing: Amplification of reference gene primers provided the estimated nucleated cell counts. Generated by immunoSEQ multiplex PCR, the TCRdb table keeps only in-frame clones and is missing some. That table supplies the V and J calls and clone size; D and trimming were determined from the DNA. Among about 45,000 clones, nearly 85% were seen once, and the ten largest hold over 7%. These data come from a study of blood T cell repertoires in COVID-19. Study details: Sites across the United States, Italy and Spain contributed samples from acute and convalescent COVID-19. The cDNA or gDNA used as material had been derived from T cells, B-cell-depleted T cells, or PBMCs.

CDR1 and CDR2 from the germline V gene are SQVTM and ANQGSEA. The V segment lost 7 bases and the J segment 5 bases; nucleotides outside the gene matches: 5. The CDR3 runs 13 residues. The TCR was taken from an elderly man in a cohort sampled during active COVID-19. Sequencing input: peripheral blood. The chain links TRBV29-1 to TRBJ2-2, with TRBD1 identical over 9 bases. The CDR3 DNA reads TGCAGCGCCTTGGGACAGGGTACCGGGGAGCTGTTTTTT. This encodes CSALGQGTGELFF.